The 13 T cell receptor beta chains in this list originate from one sample, sequenced in a study of PD-1 blockade in classical Hodgkin lymphoma. This sample's time point: cycle 4 day 1 (C4D1), after more than five weeks of nivolumab. In every patient, relapse followed autologous stem cell transplantation, while exposure to brentuximab vedotin differed. Using immunoSEQ multiplex PCR, the repertoire was profiled, and TCRdb retains in-frame clones only, with some absent. The repertoire holds about 41,000 clones, with around two thirds as singletons. The sample consisted of peripheral blood mononuclear cells (PBMCs), taken before the fourth cycle of nivolumab. These receptors came from a human donor with classical Hodgkin lymphoma.

The V and J genes are TRBV13 and TRBJ2-1, with 8 nucleotides matching TRBD1. V lost 5 bases, J lost 4 bases, and 7 bases stayed unmatched. CDR1 is PRHDT, CDR2 FYEKMQ, per germline (reference sequence). The CDR3 is 15 amino acids. The chain's CDR3 is CASSPRDRSYNEQFF. In nucleotides, the CDR3 is TGTGCCAGCAGCCCCCGGGACAGGTCTTACAATGAGCAGTTCTTC.

The chain has TRBV7-6 and TRBJ1-2; D unresolved. V was pared by 7 bases and J by 4 bases, with 25 bases between. There are 17 residues in the CDR3. Germline assignment: CDR1 SGHVS and CDR2 FNYEAQ. CDR3 DNA sequence: TGTGCCAGCACCCCCGATACGGTAAGCTCTATCCTCTATGGCTACACCTTC. Translating gives CASTPDTVSSILYGYTF.

The rearrangement joins TRBV5-4 to TRBJ2-5, with 10 bases fitting TRBD2. The ends lost 2 bases at V and 5 bases at J; junction bases unmatched: 6. Per the germline V gene, CDR1 is SGHNT and CDR2 is YYREEE (reference sequence). This CDR3 contains 15 residues. CDR3 protein: CASSFLAGEGETQYF. In DNA form, the CDR3 reads TGTGCCAGCAGCTTCCTAGCGGGGGAAGGGGAGACCCAGTACTTC. The whole variable domain, filled in from reference TRBV5-4 and TRBJ2-5, reads ETGVTQSPTHLIKTRGQQVTLRCSSQSGHNTVSWYQQALGQGPQFIFQYYREEENGRGNFPPRFSGLQFPNYSSELNVNALELDDSALYLCASSFLAGEGETQYFGPGTRLLVL.

This clone has a single count. V gene TRBV6-6 combines with J gene TRBJ2-7; TRBD1 matches at 10 bases. Germline V lookup: CDR1 MNHNY, CDR2 SVGAGI (reference sequence). The J segment lost 2 bases and the V segment lost 5 bases, leaving 6 bases of the junction unmatched. The CDR3 spans 15 residues. The CDR3 coding sequence is TGTGCCAGCAGTACACCCGGGACAGGGGCCTACGAGCAGTACTTC. It is translated as CASSTPGTGAYEQYF.

This clone has just a few counts. This chain connects TRBV19 to TRBJ1-2, with D possibly TRBD1 on 6 matching bases. V gave up 3 bases and J gave up 3 bases, with 14 bases separating them. The CDR3 sequence is 15 residues long. Germline V CDR1 and CDR2: LNHDA, SQIVND (reference sequence). For the CDR3, the DNA is TGTGCCAGTAGTATTACAGGGTATGCGGACTATGGCTACACCTTC. The encoded protein is CASSITGYADYGYTF.

This clone occurred once. The CDR3 loop reads CASSLWSGGYQETQYF. The CDR3 DNA sequence: TGTGCCAGCAGCTTATGGAGCGGGGGTTATCAAGAGACCCAGTACTTC. The rearrangement links TRBV5-4 to TRBJ2-5; 8 bases are a match to TRBD2. CDR1 SGHNT and CDR2 YYREEE come from the germline V gene (reference sequence). The CDR3 length is 16 residues. With V trimmed by 2 bases and J by 2 bases, 8 bases remained unmatched.

The V gene is TRBV10-3, the J gene TRBJ1-1; D remains ambiguous. Germline CDR1 and CDR2: ENHRY and SYGVKD. Trimming removed 10 bases at V and 1 base at J, with 13 bases between. This CDR3 has 13 amino acids. CDR3 DNA sequence: TGTGCCACCAACCCCCACGAGAACACTGAAGCTTTCTTT. It specifies CATNPHENTEAFF.

V is TRBV28 and J is TRBJ2-7; D unresolved. The CDR3 has 13 residues. The germline V gene encodes CDR1 MDHEN and CDR2 SYDVKM. The germline V and J ends were trimmed by 4 bases and 0 bases, with 7 bases remaining between them. The CDR3 DNA reads as TGTGCCAGCAGTTCCGGATCCTCCTACGAGCAGTACTTC. Encoded protein: CASSSGSSYEQYF.

This clone has only one observation. The gene calls are TRBV7-3 and TRBJ2-1; possibly TRBD1 or TRBD2 for D (5 bases each). Trimming took 7 bases from V and 2 from J, leaving 24 bases between them. The V gene's germline CDR1 is SGHTA and CDR2 FQGTGA. The CDR3 runs 18 residues. The CDR3 nucleotides are TGTGCCAGCAACCCAACGGATACTACTAGACAGACCTACAATGAGCAGTTCTTC. Protein: CASNPTDTTRQTYNEQFF. The full variable domain, in which reference TRBV7-3 and TRBJ2-1 provide the parts outside the CDR3, is GAGVSQTPSNKVTEKGKYVELRCDPISGHTALYWYRQSLGQGPEFLIYFQGTGAADDSGLPNDRFFAVRPEGSVSTLKIQRTERGDSAVYLCASNPTDTTRQTYNEQFFGPGTRLTVL.

This rearrangement joins TRBV6-4 to TRBJ2-7; TRBD2 agrees at 12 bases. The CDR3 length is 14 residues. V was pared by 5 bases and J by 5 bases, with 4 bases of the junction left unmatched. Germline values: CDR1 MRHNA, CDR2 SNTAGT. This CDR3 is CASSLGLAGHEQYF. DNA for the CDR3: TGTGCCAGCAGTCTTGGACTAGCGGGGCACGAGCAGTACTTC.

This chain links TRBV5-6 with TRBJ1-1; D is possibly TRBD1 (5 bases). Per the germline V gene, CDR1 is SGHDT and CDR2 is YYEEEE. Between the trimmed V and J ends, which lost 0 bases and 1 base, there was a span of 13 bases. The CDR3 contains 16 residues. The DNA for the CDR3 is TGTGCCAGCAGCTTGGCCGGGACGGAGGGGAACACTGAAGCTTTCTTT. Translating it yields CASSLAGTEGNTEAFF.

The V and J genes are TRBV7-6 and TRBJ1-2; 9 nucleotides match TRBD1. V shed 5 bases and J 13 bases; nucleotides not matched to a gene: 14. The CDR3 covers 14 residues. Germline V gives CDR1 SGHVS, CDR2 FNYEAQ. The CDR3: CASSPPGQGFGSTF. The CDR3 DNA is TGTGCCAGCAGCCCGCCGGGACAGGGCTTCGGGTCCACCTTC.

This chain's CDR3 is CASSSAQGTMYEQYF. Here the CDR3 DNA reads TGCGCCAGCAGCTCGGCTCAGGGAACGATGTACGAGCAGTACTTC. This rearrangement joins TRBV5-1 to TRBJ2-7, with TRBD1 as a possible D gene (5 bases). The germline gives CDR1 SGHRS, CDR2 YFSETQ. The V end lost 3 bases, the J end lost 4 bases, and 17 bases lay between the germline ends. This CDR3 comprises 15 residues.